This entry lists 18 T cell receptor beta chains sequenced from one sample in a study of T-cell memory formation after mild COVID-19. TCRdb reanalysed the 5' RACE reads using MiXCR and keeps one entry per CDR3 protein. The sample has fewer than 250,000 distinct CDR3 sequences, around 17% seen once. Sequenced material: PBMCs or a T cell subset sorted from them (not recorded which). The receptor source for this set is an adult woman who had mild COVID-19 (a few samples of this study predate the infection). Cell type and time point are not known.

This clonotype was seen more than once but under ten times. The chain employs TRBV12-3 or TRBV12-4 and TRBJ1-1; D remains unclear. The CDR3 sequence is 10 residues long. The ends were cut back, 2 bases at V and 10 bases at J, with 5 bases in the middle. CDR3 region: CASSLWGAFF. The CDR3 coding sequence is TGTGCCAGCAGTTTATGGGGAGCTTTCTTT.

In this sample, this clonotype turned up many times. J is TRBJ2-5 and V is TRBV5-1; D is possibly TRBD1 or TRBD2 (6 bases each). Trimming left V 1 base short and J 5 bases short, with 12 bases between. The germline V gene encodes CDR1 SGHRS and CDR2 YFSETQ. The CDR3 loop spans 14 amino acids. The CDR3 DNA reads as TGCGCCAGCAGCTTGAACGGGGGCCCGGAGACCCAGTACTTC. This sequence encodes CASSLNGGPETQYF.

This clonotype was recorded many times. V usage is TRBV12-3 or TRBV12-4 and J usage is TRBJ1-5; no clear D gene. The CDR3 spans 14 residues. The V end lost 5 bases, the J end lost 4 bases, and 12 bases lay between the germline ends. The CDR3 DNA reads as TGTGCCAGCAGTCCGCAGGACGGGAATCAGCCCCAGCATTTT. It specifies CASSPQDGNQPQHF.

The chain has TRBV12-3 or TRBV12-4 and TRBJ1-3; the D gene is possibly TRBD1 (5 bases). The CDR3 contains 17 residues. V dropped 5 bases and J dropped 2 bases, with 19 bases sitting between them. CDR3 DNA sequence: TGTGCCAGCAGTCCTTGGGGGGTGTTCAGCACTGGAAACACCATATATTTT. Protein product: CASSPWGVFSTGNTIYF.

This clonotype was counted only a few times. The chain uses TRBV20-1 and TRBJ2-3; 12 nucleotides align to TRBD2. V dropped 5 bases and J dropped 2; count of bases not matched to a gene: 2. Germline V CDR1 and CDR2: DFQATT, SNEGSKA (reference sequence). CDR3 length equals 14 residues. Here the CDR3 reads CSAGLAGFTDTQYF. The CDR3, as DNA: TGCAGTGCTGGACTAGCGGGGTTCACAGATACGCAGTATTTT.

This clonotype was seen ten or more times. This chain joins TRBV20-1 and TRBJ2-3, with 9 bases matching TRBD1. The CDR3 loop spans 12 amino acids. Germline V gives CDR1 DFQATT, CDR2 SNEGSKA (reference sequence). CDR3 nucleotide sequence: TGCGGGCCGGGACAGGGAACAGATACGCAGTATTTT. It specifies CGPGQGTDTQYF.

This rearrangement joins TRBV3-1 to TRBJ1-2; D may be TRBD1 (5 bases). CDR3 length: 16 amino acids. From germline, CDR1 is LGHDT and CDR2 YNNKEL (reference sequence). Trimming cost V 4 bases and J 7 bases, with 22 bases left between them. The CDR3 spells CASSPSSLGAPGGYTF. CDR3 nucleotides: TGTGCCAGCAGCCCCTCCAGCCTAGGGGCGCCCGGTGGCTACACCTTC.

The J gene is TRBJ1-4, the V gene TRBV5-1; D gene ambiguous. CDR3 length equals 14 residues. Trimming stripped 4 bases from V and 5 bases from J, with 12 bases between. Germline CDR1 SGHRS, CDR2 YFSETQ. The CDR3 sequence is CASSPFQTNEKLFF. CDR3 nucleotide sequence: TGCGCCAGCAGCCCGTTTCAGACAAATGAAAAACTGTTTTTT.

The V and J genes are TRBV9 and TRBJ2-7, with D possibly called TRBD1 or TRBD2 (6 bases each). Germline CDR1 and CDR2: SGDLS and YYNGEE. The CDR3 sequence is 13 residues long. V gave up 8 bases and J gave up 6 bases, with 18 bases separating them. The CDR3 spells CARGGTSTLEQYF. The CDR3 coding sequence is TGTGCCAGAGGGGGGACCTCGACGCTCGAGCAGTACTTC.

The chain recombines TRBV5-1 with TRBJ2-2; the D is unclear. In germline, CDR1 is SGHRS, CDR2 YFSETQ. With 0 bases removed from V and 6 bases from J, the gap between germline ends came to 9 bases. The CDR3 spans 14 residues. Here the CDR3 reads CASSLAEGSGELFF. The CDR3 DNA reads as TGCGCCAGCAGCTTGGCCGAAGGGTCCGGGGAGCTGTTTTTT. The variable domain in full, completed from reference TRBV5-1 and TRBJ2-2, reads KAGVTQTPRYLIKTRGQQVTLSCSPISGHRSVSWYQQTPGQGLQFLFEYFSETQRNKGNFPGRFSGRQFSNSRSEMNVSTLELGDSALYLCASSLAEGSGELFFGEGSRLTVL.

The chain carries TRBV2 and TRBJ2-7; TRBD2 might be the D (7 bases). The V end lost 6 bases, the J end lost 1 base, and 19 bases lay between the germline ends. Germline values: CDR1 SNHLY, CDR2 FYNNEI. The CDR3 totals 16 residues. CDR3 protein: CASRDLGGPRSYEQYF. In DNA, the CDR3 is TGTGCCAGCAGAGATTTGGGGGGGCCCCGGTCCTACGAGCAGTACTTC. Full variable domain (rest looked up from reference TRBV2 and TRBJ2-7): EPEVTQTPSHQVTQMGQEVILRCVPISNHLYFYWYRQILGQKVEFLVSFYNNEISEKSEIFDDQFSVERPDGSNFTLKIRSTKLEDSAMYFCASRDLGGPRSYEQYFGPGTRLTVT.

The chain is built from TRBV18 and TRBJ2-1; D might be TRBD1 (6 bases). Germline V gene data show CDR1 as KGHSH and CDR2 as LQKENI. This CDR3 is built from 15 residues. Trimming pared 3 bases from V and 9 bases from J, leaving 18 bases between. Written as DNA, the CDR3 is TGTGCCAGCTCACCTAGGACAGATAAGTCGAGTGAGCAGTTCTTC. Its translation is CASSPRTDKSSEQFF.

CDR3 coding DNA: TGCGCCAGCAGCCTGACAGGGTTTATGAACACTGAAGCTTTCTTT. Amino acid sequence: CASSLTGFMNTEAFF. The chain couples TRBV5-1 to TRBJ1-1; the match to TRBD1 covers 7 bases. CDR3 length: 15 amino acids. V trimming: 4 bases; J trimming: 0 bases; junction bases outside the gene matches: 6. Per germline, CDR1 SGHRS and CDR2 YFSETQ.

The rearrangement uses TRBV6-5 and TRBJ2-1; D is uncertain. V lost 6 bases to trimming and J lost 5 bases, with 8 bases between them. The CDR3 loop spans 12 amino acids. Germline-derived CDR1 and CDR2 are MNHEY and SVGAGI. The CDR3 here is CASSTENNEQFF. The CDR3 DNA sequence: TGTGCCAGCAGCACAGAAAACAATGAGCAGTTCTTC.

The rearrangement uses TRBV2 and TRBJ2-4, with unresolved D. V was cut by 4 bases and J by 6 bases, with 4 bases left in between. This CDR3 is built from 11 residues. Germline lookup yields CDR1 SNHLY and CDR2 FYNNEI. The DNA of the CDR3 is TGTGCCAGCAGTGGCGGAAACATTCAGTACTTC. Translating gives CASSGGNIQYF.

The chain recombines TRBV7-2 with TRBJ2-3; D not resolved. The germline V gene encodes CDR1 SGHTA and CDR2 FQGNSA. There are 13 residues in the CDR3. Trimming shortened V by 3 bases and J by 5 bases, and 9 bases separated the two germline ends. CDR3 bases: TGTGCCAGCAGCTTGTTGGTTGAAGATACGCAGTATTTT. It encodes CASSLLVEDTQYF.

This clonotype has a handful of counts. This sequence joins TRBV7-3 and TRBJ2-2; 9 nucleotides match TRBD1. The CDR3 extends over 15 amino acids. V shed 6 bases and J 0 bases; nucleotides not matched to a gene: 2. Germline V gene lookup returns CDR1 SGHTA and CDR2 FQGTGA. DNA for the CDR3: TGTGCCAGCAGTAGGACAGGGGCGAACACCGGGGAGCTGTTTTTT. It specifies CASSRTGANTGELFF. Using reference TRBV7-3 and TRBJ2-2 for the parts outside the CDR3, the full variable domain is GAGVSQTPSNKVTEKGKYVELRCDPISGHTALYWYRQSLGQGPEFLIYFQGTGAADDSGLPNDRFFAVRPEGSVSTLKIQRTERGDSAVYLCASSRTGANTGELFFGEGSRLTVL.

This clonotype showed up just a few times. V usage is TRBV4-3 and J usage is TRBJ2-1; weak D call: TRBD2 (8 bases). This CDR3 spans 15 amino acids. Germline V gene lookup returns CDR1 LGHNA and CDR2 YSLEER. V was clipped by 4 bases and J by 6 bases, with 16 bases between them. The CDR3 region is CASSLGTRGPNEQFF. In DNA form, the CDR3 reads TGCGCCAGCAGCCTTGGGACTAGGGGGCCCAATGAGCAGTTCTTC.